The TCR beta chain under discussion was sequenced for a study of blood T cell repertoires in COVID-19. Study summary: PBMCs, B-cell-depleted T cells, or T cells provided the cDNA or gDNA that made up the material.

Germline loops: CDR1 SGHRS, CDR2 YFSETQ. V was trimmed by 2 bases and J by 2 bases, leaving 12 bases between them. The CDR3 loop spans 15 amino acids. Profiling relied on immunoSEQ multiplex PCR, and the TCRdb table lists in-frame clones only, not all of them. The sample shows 80,000 or so clones, more than 80% of them seen only once. This TCR was recovered from an elderly woman with acute or convalescent COVID-19. Sample: peripheral blood. This chain links TRBV5-1 with TRBJ2-3, with D perhaps TRBD1 (6 bases). CDR3 sequence: CASSFQTGPTDTQYF. The DNA of the CDR3 is TGCGCCAGCAGCTTCCAGACAGGACCCACAGATACGCAGTATTTT.